This TCR beta chain was recovered during a study of OX40 agonist ivuxolimab in advanced cancers. Study context: A male proportion of over 75% was recorded, with mean age approximately 57 years and range about 20 to 85. Earlier treatment with anti-PD-1, anti-PD-L1 or anti-CTLA-4 was permitted, and less than 50% had received some.

Germline V lookup: CDR1 SGHDT, CDR2 YYEEEE. Trimming removed 4 bases at V and 2 bases at J, with 16 bases between. This CDR3 region has 16 residues. TCRdb's copy holds only in-frame clones and misses some; the assay was immunoSEQ multiplex PCR. Among around 40,000 clones listed, over 80% were seen once. The chain has TRBV5-6 and TRBJ1-5; the D gene is possibly TRBD1 (5 bases). This TCR came from an adult with an advanced solid tumor such as melanoma, head and neck, liver or kidney cancer. Sequences were derived from CD4+ or CD8+ T cells sorted from blood, sampled in a trial of the OX40 agonist ivuxolimab. The CDR3 here is CASSPGPRVGNQPQHF. The DNA of the CDR3 is TGTGCCAGCAGCCCGGGACCCCGAGTTGGCAATCAGCCCCAGCATTTT. Together with reference TRBV5-6 and TRBJ1-5, the CDR3 gives the full variable domain: DAGVTQSPTHLIKTRGQQVTLRCSPKSGHDTVSWYQQALGQGPQFIFQYYEEEERQRGNFPDRFSGHQFPNYSSELNVNALLLGDSALYLCASSPGPRVGNQPQHFGDGTRLSIL.